These 16 T cell receptor beta chains share one sample of origin, sequenced in a study of blood T cell repertoires in COVID-19. Sequenced by immunoSEQ multiplex PCR; TCRdb stores in-frame clones only, minus some. The sample carries about 250,000 clones, around 86% recorded once. The sample taken for sequencing was peripheral blood. All receptors come from a woman older than 75 with COVID-19, enrolled during active disease.

The chain recombines TRBV19 with TRBJ1-6; TRBD1 might be the D (6 bases). The CDR3 has 15 amino acids. Germline CDR1 LNHDA, CDR2 SQIVND (reference sequence). V dropped 5 bases and J dropped 9 bases, with 17 bases sitting between them. CDR3 sequence: CASSSTRQGTSPLHF. The CDR3 bases are TGTGCCAGTAGTTCTACACGGCAGGGGACTTCACCCCTCCACTTT.

The chain combines TRBV11-2 with TRBJ2-5; possible D gene TRBD1, 6 bases. The CDR3 consists of 14 residues. Germline lookup yields CDR1 SGHAT and CDR2 FQNNGV. V was shortened by 5 bases and J by 2 bases, with 12 bases between the two germline ends. In DNA, the CDR3 is TGTGCCAGCAGCCAGACAGGCCGACAAGAGACCCAGTACTTC. Protein: CASSQTGRQETQYF.

This chain connects TRBV2 to TRBJ1-4; 7 nucleotides align to TRBD1. Trimming cost V 2 bases and J 7 bases; bases outside gene matches: 4. Per germline, CDR1 SNHLY and CDR2 FYNNEI. This CDR3 is built from 14 residues. In DNA, the CDR3 is TGTGCCAGCAGTGAACGGCAGGGGGGTGAAAAACTGTTTTTT. Translating it yields CASSERQGGEKLFF.

Regarding this clone: Other DNA sequences in the sample encode the same CDR3. The chain employs TRBV5-4 and TRBJ1-1; D unclear. V was cut by 0 bases and J by 5 bases, with 11 bases left in between. Germline V gene data show CDR1 as SGHNT and CDR2 as YYREEE (reference sequence). This CDR3 is 14 amino acids long. The chain's CDR3 is CASSLGGTGTEAFF. The CDR3, as DNA: TGTGCCAGCAGCTTGGGAGGAACGGGGACTGAAGCTTTCTTT.

Concerning this clone: The identical CDR3 is also encoded by other nucleotide sequences in the sample. V and J are TRBV27 and TRBJ1-4; possibly TRBD1 for D (5 bases). V was trimmed by 5 bases and J by 8 bases, leaving 15 bases between them. Germline CDR1 reads MNHEY; CDR2 reads SMNVEV (reference sequence). The CDR3 sequence is 14 residues long. Here the CDR3 reads CASSLQGIGEKLFF. The CDR3, as DNA: TGTGCCAGCAGTCTCCAGGGAATTGGGGAAAAACTGTTTTTT.

On this clone itself: Within the sample, other DNA sequences also encode this same CDR3. This chain connects TRBV6-5 to TRBJ2-5; 7 bases agree with TRBD2. The length of the CDR3 is 13 residues. Trimming cost V 6 bases and J 4 bases; bases outside gene matches: 5. Germline values: CDR1 MNHEY, CDR2 SVGAGI. Here the CDR3 DNA reads TGTGCCAGCAGCCCACGCGGGGGAGAGACCCAGTACTTC. Its protein product is CASSPRGGETQYF.

The genes are TRBV25-1 and TRBJ1-5; D is uncertain. The V end lost 5 bases, the J end lost 2 bases, and 4 bases lay between the germline ends. Germline CDR1 is MGHDK and CDR2 is SYGVNS. The CDR3 runs to 12 residues. CDR3 coding DNA: TGTGCCAGCAGTTCAGGCAATCAGCCCCAGCATTTT. Its translation: CASSSGNQPQHF.

The chain couples TRBV5-4 to TRBJ2-5, with 8 nucleotides matching TRBD2. The V gene end was trimmed by 0 bases and the J gene end by 1 base; junction bases not matched to a gene: 5. Germline CDR1 is SGHNT and CDR2 is YYREEE (reference sequence). CDR3 length: 16 amino acids. CDR3 bases: TGTGCCAGCAGCTTGGCCCCCGGGGGGGTCCAAGAGACCCAGTACTTC. Residues: CASSLAPGGVQETQYF. Full variable domain (outside the CDR3, taken from reference TRBV5-4 and TRBJ2-5): ETGVTQSPTHLIKTRGQQVTLRCSSQSGHNTVSWYQQALGQGPQFIFQYYREEENGRGNFPPRFSGLQFPNYSSELNVNALELDDSALYLCASSLAPGGVQETQYFGPGTRLLVL.

The chain is built from TRBV4-3 and TRBJ1-2; D unclear. Germline V gene lookup returns CDR1 LGHNA and CDR2 YSLEER. Trimming shortened V by 0 bases and J by 5 bases, and 13 bases separated the two germline ends. The CDR3 consists of 15 residues. CDR3 sequence reads: CASSQETRSGYGYTF. Here the CDR3 DNA reads TGCGCCAGCAGCCAAGAGACCAGATCGGGGTATGGCTACACCTTC.

The chain carries TRBV18 and TRBJ2-5; TRBD2 agrees at 8 bases. V gave up 4 bases and J gave up 5 bases; unmatched junction bases: 12. The CDR3 is 16 residues long. Germline V gives CDR1 KGHSH, CDR2 LQKENI. CDR3 sequence: CASSQTGTRRLETQYF. The CDR3 DNA follows: TGTGCCAGCTCACAAACCGGGACTAGACGTCTCGAGACCCAGTACTTC.

The V call is TRBV5-1, the J call TRBJ1-3; TRBD1 agrees at 7 bases. V shed 0 bases and J 2 bases; nucleotides not matched to a gene: 2. The germline V gene has CDR1 SGHRS and CDR2 YFSETQ. The CDR3 has 15 residues. Here the CDR3 DNA reads TGCGCCAGCAGCTTGGCCGGACAGGCTGGAAACACCATATATTTT. Its translation: CASSLAGQAGNTIYF.

V is TRBV19 and J is TRBJ1-3; perhaps TRBD1 as D (6 bases). The CDR3 has 15 residues. Trimming took off 5 bases at V and 4 bases at J, with 15 bases between the two ends. Germline CDR1 reads LNHDA; CDR2 reads SQIVND (reference sequence). CDR3 DNA: TGTGCCAGTAGTCCTCTACAGGGAGCCGGAAACACCATATATTTT. Encoded protein: CASSPLQGAGNTIYF.

The J gene is TRBJ1-6, the V gene TRBV9; D is ambiguous. The V and J ends lost 0 bases and 7 bases respectively, with 5 bases between them. Germline V CDR1 and CDR2: SGDLS, YYNGEE. The CDR3 sequence is 13 residues long. The DNA for the CDR3 is TGTGCCAGCAGCGTAGCAGTGAATTCACCCCTCCACTTT. This sequence encodes CASSVAVNSPLHF.

V gene TRBV4-1 combines with J gene TRBJ1-4; D not resolved. The germline V and J ends were trimmed by 1 base and 8 bases, with 11 bases remaining between them. The CDR3 is 14 residues long. CDR1 MGHRA and CDR2 YSYEKL come from the germline V gene. The CDR3 sequence: CASSQAGKREKLFF. DNA for the CDR3: TGCGCCAGCAGCCAAGCGGGGAAGAGAGAAAAACTGTTTTTT.

The chain employs TRBV7-9 and TRBJ1-2; 7 bases fit TRBD1. This CDR3 is built from 14 residues. Germline trimming cut 5 bases from V and 3 bases from J; bases unmatched to any gene: 6. The germline CDR1 and CDR2 sequences are SEHNR and FQNEAQ (reference sequence). This chain's CDR3 is CASSQNRGHYGYTF. The CDR3 DNA sequence: TGTGCCAGCAGCCAAAACAGGGGCCACTATGGCTACACCTTC.

This clone was recorded once. V usage is TRBV4-3 and J usage is TRBJ1-6, with D perhaps matching TRBD1 (5 bases). This CDR3 spans 15 amino acids. The germline CDR1 and CDR2 sequences are LGHNA and YSLEER. Between the trimmed V and J ends, which lost 0 bases and 10 bases, there was a span of 13 bases. Here the CDR3 DNA reads TGCGCCAGCAGCCAAGATGGCCAGGGTTACTCACCCCTCCACTTT. Residues: CASSQDGQGYSPLHF.